This T cell receptor (beta chain) was sequenced for a study of cytomegalovirus exposure and HLA in healthy donors. General observations from the study: What a later analysis showed was that several of the most significant clusters appeared linked to common viral pathogens. In a later analysis, specific HLA alleles were associated with 15,000 to 20,000 TCR beta sequences at a 0.05 false discovery rate.

Note on this clone: Its cognate antigen is unknown.

Germline-derived CDR1 and CDR2 are SEHNR and FQNEAQ (reference sequence). This CDR3 contains 15 residues. PCR primers comprised 60 Vbeta and 13 Jbeta primers. Libraries were prepared by immunoSEQ multiplex PCR; TCRdb keeps only in-frame clonotypes and omits some of them. Of tens of thousands of clones in the sample, roughly 70% were seen once. Sequencing input: PBMCs. This clonotype was obtained from a male donor in good health and CMV-seropositive. The chain is built from TRBV7-9 and TRBJ2-5; 10 nucleotides match TRBD1. Gene TRBJ2-7 matches the end of the DNA better, so the J call may be wrong. In nucleotides, the CDR3 is TGTGCCAGCAGCCTTCGGACAGGGGGATCCTACGAGCAGTACTTC. It codes for CASSLRTGGSYEQYF.